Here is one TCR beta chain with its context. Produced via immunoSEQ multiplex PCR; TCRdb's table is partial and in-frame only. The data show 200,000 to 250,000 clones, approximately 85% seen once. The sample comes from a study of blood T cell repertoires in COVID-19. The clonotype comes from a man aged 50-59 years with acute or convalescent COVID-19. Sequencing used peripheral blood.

CDR3 sequence (DNA): TGTGCCAGCAGCCACCGCAGGGATCACGGCTACACCTTC. Encoded protein: CASSHRRDHGYTF. This chain joins TRBV3-1 (or the pseudogene TRBV3-2) and TRBJ1-2; a weak D match, TRBD1 (5 bases). Germline CDR1 LGHDT, CDR2 YNNKEL (reference sequence). V was cut by 3 bases and J by 8 bases, with 13 bases left in between. CDR3 length equals 13 residues.